The rows below give T cell receptor beta chains drawn from one sample of a study of cytomegalovirus exposure and HLA in healthy donors. TCRdb keeps only in-frame clones here, not all; method: immunoSEQ multiplex PCR. The table includes approximately 120,000 clones, 74% detected once. Sequencing was performed on PBMCs. These receptors originate from a woman in her fifties or sixties in good health and CMV-seropositive. Each CDR3 is given with its conserved first and last residue. A D gene is named only where the DNA matches it firmly. Part of the rows lack a size; the others show once, few, many or a class for expanded clones.

-	TRBJ1-4	TRBV7-9	-	TGTGCCAGCAGCTCACCCGGGACACTCGTTCCGCGCAGTGAAAAACTGTTTTTT	CASSSPGTLVPRSEKLFF
TRBD1	TRBJ2-1	TRBV6-6	-	TGTGCCAGCAGGGAACAGGGGGCGCCTATGTTTAGGGAGCAGTTCTTC	CASREQGAPMFREQFF
TRBD2	TRBJ2-3	TRBV9	-	TGTGCCAGCAGCGTAGGGACTAGCGGGGGGTACGGCACAGATACGCAGTATTTT	CASSVGTSGGYGTDTQYF
TRBD1	TRBJ2-5	TRBV28	-	TGTGCCAGCAGGACCCGGGACAGGGGACAAGAGACCCAGTACTTC	CASRTRDRGQETQYF
TRBD1	TRBJ2-5	TRBV6-4	-	TGTGCCAGCAGTGACTCGAAGGGACAGCCTCGGGATCAAGAGACCCAGTACTTC	CASSDSKGQPRDQETQYF
TRBD1	TRBJ2-7	TRBV28	-	TGTGCCAGCAGTTTGACAGGGAATGGGAACTACGAGCAGTACTTC	CASSLTGNGNYEQYF
-	TRBJ2-2	TRBV15	-	TGTGCCACCTGCGCAGGGAACACCGGGGAGCTGTTTTTT	CATCAGNTGELFF
-	TRBJ1-6	TRBV4-1	-	TGCGCCAGCAGCCAAGCGCTTCGGAGGTGGTTTAATTCACCCCTCCACTTT	CASSQALRRWFNSPLHF
-	TRBJ2-3	TRBV14	few	TGTGCCAGCAGCCAAGTGCTGGGCAGCAACGTAAATACGCAGTATTTT	CASSQVLGSNVNTQYF
TRBD2	TRBJ2-3	TRBV7-2	-	TGTGCCAGCCCTCGCGGGAGACAATTAGGGGATACGCAGTATTTT	CASPRGRQLGDTQYF
-	TRBJ2-1	TRBV11-3	-	TGTGCCAGCAGCCCCGGGGGGCTCGCCTACAATGAGCAGTTCTTC	CASSPGGLAYNEQFF
TRBD1	TRBJ2-4	TRBV7-8	-	TGTGCCAGCAGCTTAGAGTTACAGGGGAAAAACATTCAGTACTTC	CASSLELQGKNIQYF
TRBD2	TRBJ2-3	TRBV5-6	medium-sized	TGTGCCAGCAGCCCAGCGGGACTCCAGGCCGATACGCAGTATTTT	CASSPAGLQADTQYF
TRBD2	TRBJ2-1	TRBV7-2	-	TGTGCCAGCAGCTTAGCTAGCGGGGGGGCTCTCGATGAGCAGTTCTTC	CASSLASGGALDEQFF
-	TRBJ1-2	TRBV2	-	TGTGCCAGCATTCGCAGTAAAGTTAACTATGGCTACACCTTC	CASIRSKVNYGYTF
-	TRBJ1-3	TRBV5-6	-	TGTGCCAGCAGGACGGACGTCAAAGGGAGTAACACCATATATTTT	CASRTDVKGSNTIYF
TRBD1	TRBJ1-2	TRBV19	-	TGTGCCAGTAGTATGGGACAGGGGTTGAACTATGGCTACACCTTC	CASSMGQGLNYGYTF
-	TRBJ2-4	TRBV6-1	-	TGTGCCAGCAGTGATGTCAGGTCTTACTTCGTACACTTC	CASSDVRSYFVHF
-	TRBJ2-3	TRBV5-1	-	TGCGCCAGCAGCTTGAACGATCCTAACACAGATACGCAGTATTTT	CASSLNDPNTDTQYF